A selection of T cell receptor beta chains follows, all from one sample in a study of T cell responses to AZD1222 COVID-19 vaccine. Some clones are missing from TCRdb's copy, which holds only in-frame ones; the method was immunoSEQ multiplex PCR. The sample lists 130,000 or so clones, about 91% occurring once. This material consisted of peripheral blood, taken 28 days after the second AZD1222 dose. These receptor sequences come from an adult who received the AZD1222 COVID-19 vaccine. The CDR3 runs from the conserved cysteine through the conserved F or W. The order of the fields is clone size, J gene, V gene, D gene, CDR3 DNA, CDR3 protein. D genes are given only for firm matches. Not every row has a clone size; where given, it reads once, few, many or a size class.

-,TRBJ1-1,TRBV7-6,-,TGTGCCAGCAGCTTGGCGGGGGCCAACACTGAAGCTTTCTTT,CASSLAGANTEAFF
-,TRBJ1-1,TRBV5-6,-,TGTGCCAGCAGCTTTGGGACGACGATGGCTTTCTTT,CASSFGTTMAFF
-,TRBJ2-3,TRBV11-2,TRBD2,TGTGCCAGCAGCCCGACTAGCGGGGGGTCACAGGATACGCAGTATTTT,CASSPTSGGSQDTQYF
-,TRBJ2-5,TRBV7-2,-,TGTGCCAGCAGCTTAAATCGGGGAGAGGAGACCCAGTACTTC,CASSLNRGEETQYF
-,TRBJ2-1,TRBV7-3,-,TGTGCCAGCAGCTTATGGGAGAGCTCCTACAATGAGCAGTTCTTC,CASSLWESSYNEQFF
-,TRBJ1-1,TRBV7-9,-,TGTGCCAGCAGCTTAGAACCCTACATGTTTTTCTTT,CASSLEPYMFFF
-,TRBJ1-3,TRBV19,-,TGTGCCAGTAATACCGGGCCGGTCGGAAACACCATATATTTT,CASNTGPVGNTIYF
once,TRBJ1-2,TRBV9,-,TGTGCCAGCAGCGGATTCTATGGCTACACCTTC,CASSGFYGYTF
-,TRBJ2-3,TRBV24-1,TRBD2,TGTGCCACCAGTGATCGAGCGGGATTTGGAGATACGCAGTATTTT,CATSDRAGFGDTQYF
once,TRBJ2-1,TRBV29-1,TRBD2,TGCAGCGTCGGACTAGCGGGGGGGCTGGTCTACAATGAGCAGTTCTTC,CSVGLAGGLVYNEQFF
few,TRBJ2-7,TRBV2,-,TGTGCCAGCAGTGAAGAAGGGGCAGGGTACGAGCAGTACTTC,CASSEEGAGYEQYF
-,TRBJ1-2,TRBV27,TRBD1,TGTGCCAGCAGTCACCGGGACAGGGGTGGCTACACCTTC,CASSHRDRGGYTF
-,TRBJ1-2,TRBV7-3,-,TGTGCCAGCAGCCCCGGGGGGGGCCAAGGTGGCTACACCTTC,CASSPGGGQGGYTF
-,TRBJ2-1,TRBV2,-,TGTGCCAGCAGTGAGAACCCGAGCTCCTACAATGAGCAGTTCTTC,CASSENPSSYNEQFF
once,TRBJ1-5,TRBV6-5,-,TGTGCCAGCAGTTCCCGGATAGGGGACCCCCAGCATTTT,CASSSRIGDPQHF
-,TRBJ2-2,TRBV19,TRBD2,TGTGCCAGTAGTATCCTCACGGGAGGCGAGAACACCGGGGAGCTGTTTTTT,CASSILTGGENTGELFF
-,TRBJ2-7,TRBV6-5,-,TGTGCCACAACCCCGGGGGGCCGCGAGCAGTACTTC,CATTPGGREQYF
-,TRBJ1-2,TRBV3-1/TRBV3-2,-,TGTGCCAGCAGCCATCCCATGGGGGGGGTCTATGGCTACACCTTC,CASSHPMGGVYGYTF
-,TRBJ2-5,TRBV4-1,TRBD2,TGCGCCAGCAGCCAAGTGGGCCCTAGCGGGGGGGCCCGAGAGACCCAGTACTTC,CASSQVGPSGGARETQYF
-,TRBJ1-2,TRBV27,-,TGTGCCAGCAGTCCCTTCCAGGGTGATTATGGCTACACCTTC,CASSPFQGDYGYTF
-,TRBJ1-1,TRBV20-1,-,TGCAGTGTTATTACTACTGAAGCTTTCTTT,CSVITTEAFF
-,TRBJ1-2,TRBV9,-,TGTGCCAGCAGCGCCTCCCGGTCAGGGCACTATGGCTACACCTTC,CASSASRSGHYGYTF
-,TRBJ2-7,TRBV13,TRBD1,TGTGCCAGCAGCTTCGGACAGGGCATCAACGAGCAGTACTTC,CASSFGQGINEQYF
-,TRBJ2-1,TRBV5-6,-,TGTGCCAGCAGGTTCGGACTGAACAATAACAATGAGCAGTTCTTC,CASRFGLNNNNEQFF
-,TRBJ1-2,TRBV12-5,-,TGTGCTAGTGGTTTTAGGGGGAAATGGGGTGGCTACACCTTC,CASGFRGKWGGYTF
-,TRBJ1-3,TRBV3-1/TRBV3-2,TRBD1,TGTGCCAGCAGCCCCGTGGACAGGGGCTTAGCCACCATATATTTT,CASSPVDRGLATIYF
-,TRBJ1-4,TRBV5-1,-,TGCGCCAGCAGCGATGCCGGGACCTTTAATGAAAAACTGTTTTTT,CASSDAGTFNEKLFF
once,TRBJ1-5,TRBV7-8,-,TGTGCCAGCAGCTTCTTAGGTCAGCCCCAGCATTTT,CASSFLGQPQHF
-,TRBJ2-1,TRBV19,-,TGTGCCAGTAGTATCCCAGGGCTGAATGAGCAGTTCTTC,CASSIPGLNEQFF
-,TRBJ1-5,TRBV5-1,TRBD1,TGCGCCAGCAGCGCCGGACAGGGGGCACAGCCCCAGCATTTT,CASSAGQGAQPQHF
few,TRBJ2-7,TRBV30,-,TGTGCCTGGAGTGTAATGGAGGGGGGTTACCACGAGCAGTACTTC,CAWSVMEGGYHEQYF
-,TRBJ2-7,TRBV5-8,-,TGTGCCAGCAGCTTGGCCATAGACAGATTTAGCTCCTACGAGCAGTACTTC,CASSLAIDRFSSYEQYF
-,TRBJ1-4,TRBV18,-,TGTGCCAGCTCACCACCGGGCCAATGGGATGAAAAACTGTTTTTT,CASSPPGQWDEKLFF
-,TRBJ1-4,TRBV5-1,-,TGCGCCAGCAGCTTGTGGGGGGCACTTAATGAAAAACTGTTTTTT,CASSLWGALNEKLFF
once,TRBJ1-6,TRBV10-3,TRBD1,TGTGCCATCAGGCCGGGACAGGGACTGTCGGCCCTCCACTTT,CAIRPGQGLSALHF
-,TRBJ1-6,TRBV3-1/TRBV3-2,TRBD1,TGTGCCAGCAGCCAAGTTTTTCGGACAGGGGATAATTCACCCCTCCACTTT,CASSQVFRTGDNSPLHF
-,TRBJ2-2,TRBV3-1/TRBV3-2,-,TGTGCCAGCAGCCAATCAGCTGTGAACACCGGGGAGCTGTTTTTT,CASSQSAVNTGELFF
-,TRBJ2-1,TRBV19,-,TGTGCCAGTAGTGCACAACTAGGGGGGTCCTACAATGAGCAGTTCTTC,CASSAQLGGSYNEQFF
-,TRBJ2-4,TRBV6-1,-,TGTGCCAGCAGTGAATGGGGGCACGGAGCCAAAAACATTCAGTACTTC,CASSEWGHGAKNIQYF
-,TRBJ2-1,TRBV5-1,-,TGCGCCAGCAGTCCGGGCCCCACCAATGAGCAGTTCTTC,CASSPGPTNEQFF
once,TRBJ2-4,TRBV7-2,-,TGTGCCAGCAGCTTATCTGGGGGGACAACAGGGAACATTCAGTACTTC,CASSLSGGTTGNIQYF
-,TRBJ2-2,TRBV7-9,-,TGTGCCAGCAGAATCGGCGGCCGCCCCAACACCGGGGAGCTGTTTTTT,CASRIGGRPNTGELFF
-,TRBJ2-1,TRBV5-1,TRBD1,TGCGCCAGCAGCTTAGGACAGGGATGGAATGAGCAGTTCTTC,CASSLGQGWNEQFF
-,TRBJ1-4,TRBV10-3,-,TGTGCCATCAGTGAGCAGCCAGGTGCAACTAATGAAAAACTGTTTTTT,CAISEQPGATNEKLFF
-,TRBJ2-3,TRBV4-1,TRBD2,TGCGCCAGCAGCCAAGATCCTAGCGGGGGTGCTAGCACAGATACGCAGTATTTT,CASSQDPSGGASTDTQYF